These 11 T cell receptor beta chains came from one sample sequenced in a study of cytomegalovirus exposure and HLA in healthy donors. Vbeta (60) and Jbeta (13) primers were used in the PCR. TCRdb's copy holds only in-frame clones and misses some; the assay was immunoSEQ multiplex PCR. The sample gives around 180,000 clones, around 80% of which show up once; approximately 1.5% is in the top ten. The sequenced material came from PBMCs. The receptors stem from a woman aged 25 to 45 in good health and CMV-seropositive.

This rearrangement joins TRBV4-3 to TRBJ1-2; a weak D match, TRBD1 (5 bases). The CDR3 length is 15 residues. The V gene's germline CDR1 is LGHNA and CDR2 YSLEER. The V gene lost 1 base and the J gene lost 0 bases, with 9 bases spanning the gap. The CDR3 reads CASSQGTGPNYGYTF. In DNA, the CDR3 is TGCGCCAGCAGCCAAGGAACAGGACCTAACTATGGCTACACCTTC.

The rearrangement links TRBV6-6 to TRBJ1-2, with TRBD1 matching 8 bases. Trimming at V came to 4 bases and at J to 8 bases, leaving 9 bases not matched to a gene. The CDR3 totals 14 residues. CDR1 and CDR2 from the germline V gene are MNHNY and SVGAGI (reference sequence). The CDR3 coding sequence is TGTGCCAGCAGTTCCGACAGGGGCGGGTTCGGCTACACCTTC. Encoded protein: CASSSDRGGFGYTF.

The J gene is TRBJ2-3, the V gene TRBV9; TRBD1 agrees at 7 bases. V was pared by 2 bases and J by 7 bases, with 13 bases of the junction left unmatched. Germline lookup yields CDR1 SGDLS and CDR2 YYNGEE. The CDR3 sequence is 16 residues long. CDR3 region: CASSVPERGHDNTQYF. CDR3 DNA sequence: TGTGCCAGCAGCGTCCCAGAGAGGGGGCACGACAATACGCAGTATTTT.

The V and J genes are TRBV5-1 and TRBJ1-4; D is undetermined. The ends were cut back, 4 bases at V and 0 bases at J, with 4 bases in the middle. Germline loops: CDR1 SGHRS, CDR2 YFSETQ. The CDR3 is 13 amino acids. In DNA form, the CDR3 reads TGCGCCAGCAGCCCTTCAACTAATGAAAAACTGTTTTTT. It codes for CASSPSTNEKLFF. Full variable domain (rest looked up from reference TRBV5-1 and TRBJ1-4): KAGVTQTPRYLIKTRGQQVTLSCSPISGHRSVSWYQQTPGQGLQFLFEYFSETQRNKGNFPGRFSGRQFSNSRSEMNVSTLELGDSALYLCASSPSTNEKLFFGSGTQLSVL.

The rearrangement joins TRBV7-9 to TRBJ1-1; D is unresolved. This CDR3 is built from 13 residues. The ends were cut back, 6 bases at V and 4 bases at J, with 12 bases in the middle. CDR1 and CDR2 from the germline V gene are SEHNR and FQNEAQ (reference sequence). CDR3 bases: TGTGCCAGCAGTCCAGGAGGAGGCACTGAAGCTTTCTTT. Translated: CASSPGGGTEAFF. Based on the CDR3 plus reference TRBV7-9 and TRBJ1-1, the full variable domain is DTGVSQNPRHKITKRGQNVTFRCDPISEHNRLYWYRQTLGQGPEFLTYFQNEAQLEKSRLLSDRFSAERPKGSFSTLEIQRTEQGDSAMYLCASSPGGGTEAFFGQGTRLTVV.

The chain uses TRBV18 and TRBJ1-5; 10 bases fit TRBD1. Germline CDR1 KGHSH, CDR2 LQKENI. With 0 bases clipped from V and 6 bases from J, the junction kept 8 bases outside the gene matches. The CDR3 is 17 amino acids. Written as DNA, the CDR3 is TGTGCCAGCTCACCACCCTTAGGGACAGGGGTGGTTCAGCCCCAGCATTTT. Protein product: CASSPPLGTGVVQPQHF.

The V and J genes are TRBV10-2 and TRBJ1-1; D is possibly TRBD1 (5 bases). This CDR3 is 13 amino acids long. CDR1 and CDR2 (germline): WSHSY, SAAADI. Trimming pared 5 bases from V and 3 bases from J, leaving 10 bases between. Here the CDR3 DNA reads TGCGCCAGCAGTCCTGGGACTTACACTGAAGCTTTCTTT. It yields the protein CASSPGTYTEAFF.

CDR3 in amino acids: CASSYLLHRGPTYGYTF. The CDR3, as DNA: TGTGCCAGCAGTTACCTGCTACACAGGGGCCCTACTTATGGCTACACCTTC. J is TRBJ1-2 and V is TRBV28, with 7 positions matching TRBD1. J gave up 5 bases and V 4 bases, and 16 bases lay outside the gene matches. The CDR3 runs 17 residues. Germline V gene lookup returns CDR1 MDHEN and CDR2 SYDVKM.

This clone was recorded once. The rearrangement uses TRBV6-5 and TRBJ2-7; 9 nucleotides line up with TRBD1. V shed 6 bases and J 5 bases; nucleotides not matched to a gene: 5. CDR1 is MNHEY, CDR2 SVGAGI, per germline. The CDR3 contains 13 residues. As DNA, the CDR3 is TGTGCCAGCAGAAGAAGGGACAGGGACGAGCAGTACTTC. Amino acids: CASRRRDRDEQYF.

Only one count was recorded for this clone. In DNA, the CDR3 is TGTGCCAGCAGCCAACCCGGACAGAACACTGAAGCTTTCTTT. As protein: CASSQPGQNTEAFF. V gene TRBV14 combines with J gene TRBJ1-1, with D possibly matching TRBD1 (5 bases). Between the trimmed V and J ends, which lost 2 bases and 1 base, there was a span of 8 bases. CDR1 is SGHDN and CDR2 is FVKESK in the germline V gene. This CDR3 is 14 amino acids long. The whole variable domain, filled in from reference TRBV14 and TRBJ1-1, reads EAGVTQFPSHSVIEKGQTVTLRCDPISGHDNLYWYRRVMGKEIKFLLHFVKESKQDESGMPNNRFLAERTGGTYSTLKVQPAELEDSGVYFCASSQPGQNTEAFFGQGTRLTVV.

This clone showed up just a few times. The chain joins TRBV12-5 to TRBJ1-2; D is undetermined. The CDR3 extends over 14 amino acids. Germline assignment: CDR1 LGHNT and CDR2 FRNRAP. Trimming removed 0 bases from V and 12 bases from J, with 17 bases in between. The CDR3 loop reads CASGLVLGIRGNTF. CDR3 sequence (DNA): TGTGCTAGTGGTTTGGTACTAGGGATCAGAGGAAACACCTTC. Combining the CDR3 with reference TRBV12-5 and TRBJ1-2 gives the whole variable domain DARVTQTPRHKVTEMGQEVTMRCQPILGHNTVFWYRQTMMQGLELLAYFRNRAPLDDSGMPKDRFSAEMPDATLATLKIQPSEPRDSAVYFCASGLVLGIRGNTFGSGTRLTVV.